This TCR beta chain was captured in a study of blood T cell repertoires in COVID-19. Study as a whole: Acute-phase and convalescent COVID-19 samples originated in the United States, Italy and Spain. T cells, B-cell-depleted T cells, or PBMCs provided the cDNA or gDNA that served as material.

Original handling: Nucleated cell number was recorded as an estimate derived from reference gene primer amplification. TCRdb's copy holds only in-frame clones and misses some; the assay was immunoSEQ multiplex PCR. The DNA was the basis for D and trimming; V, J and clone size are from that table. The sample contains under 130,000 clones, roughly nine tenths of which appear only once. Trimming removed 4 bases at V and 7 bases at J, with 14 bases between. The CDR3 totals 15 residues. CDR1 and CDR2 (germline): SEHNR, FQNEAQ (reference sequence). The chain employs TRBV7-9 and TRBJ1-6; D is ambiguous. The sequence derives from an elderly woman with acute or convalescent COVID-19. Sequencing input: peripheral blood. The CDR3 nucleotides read TGTGCCAGCAGCTCCTGGGAGAACCTCAATTCACCCCTCCACTTT. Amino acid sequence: CASSSWENLNSPLHF.